Listed here are 8 T cell receptor beta chains from one sample, sequenced in a study of cytomegalovirus exposure and HLA in healthy donors. PCR primers comprised 60 Vbeta and 13 Jbeta primers. Produced via immunoSEQ multiplex PCR; TCRdb's table is partial and in-frame only. The sample has about 93,000 clones; 65% to 85% are singletons. The sequenced sample was PBMCs. Receptors were obtained from a man aged 50 to 59 in good health and CMV-seronegative.

The chain has TRBV23-1 and TRBJ2-5; 10 bases agree with TRBD1. TRBV23-1 is assigned to the ORF class and has an uncertain function. V dropped 0 bases and J dropped 4; count of bases not matched to a gene: 14. This CDR3 contains 19 residues. The CDR3 is CASSQSLPPGQGIRETQYF. CDR3 nucleotides: TGCGCCAGCAGTCAATCCCTGCCTCCGGGACAGGGGATACGAGAGACCCAGTACTTC.

V is TRBV25-1 and J is TRBJ2-1; tentative D call: TRBD2 (5 bases). Trimming cost V 2 bases and J 1 base, with 18 bases left between them. CDR3 length equals 18 residues. The germline V gene encodes CDR1 MGHDK and CDR2 SYGVNS. The CDR3 loop reads CASSEPSPGEWSYNEQFF. The CDR3 nucleotides are TGTGCCAGCAGTGAACCCTCTCCCGGGGAATGGTCCTACAATGAGCAGTTCTTC.

V and J are TRBV4-1 and TRBJ2-1; the match to TRBD1 covers 7 bases. CDR3 length: 15 amino acids. Per germline, CDR1 MGHRA and CDR2 YSYEKL. V gave up 5 bases and J gave up 0 bases; unmatched junction bases: 4. This chain's CDR3 is CASSEDRYSYNEQFF. For the CDR3, the DNA is TGCGCCAGCAGCGAGGACAGGTACTCCTACAATGAGCAGTTCTTC.

The J gene is TRBJ2-7, the V gene TRBV5-1; 12 bases map to TRBD2. Trimming removed 4 bases from V and 4 bases from J; junction bases left unmatched: 0. This CDR3 is 13 amino acids long. Germline V gene data show CDR1 as SGHRS and CDR2 as YFSETQ. CDR3 DNA sequence: TGCGCCAGCAGCGGACTAGCGGGGTACGAGCAGTACTTC. This gives the protein CASSGLAGYEQYF.

The chain is built from TRBV7-3 and TRBJ2-5, with TRBD1 matching over 10 bases. Germline CDR1 and CDR2: SGHTA and FQGTGA. V trimming: 5 bases; J trimming: 6 bases; junction bases outside the gene matches: 15. The CDR3 is 17 amino acids. The CDR3 loop reads CASSPTGGPGSAKTQYF. The CDR3 DNA sequence: TGTGCCAGCAGCCCGACAGGGGGCCCTGGAAGTGCGAAGACCCAGTACTTC.

This clone has a single count. The chain has TRBV5-1 and TRBJ2-2; TRBD1 might be the D (5 bases). V shed 3 bases and J shed 0 bases, with 15 bases lying between them. The CDR3 covers 17 residues. Per germline, CDR1 SGHRS and CDR2 YFSETQ. In DNA, the CDR3 is TGCGCCAGCAGCTGGTTGGGGCCCGGCACGAACACCGGGGAGCTGTTTTTT. This sequence encodes CASSWLGPGTNTGELFF.

The table lists this clone with a few counts. The chain combines TRBV5-1 with TRBJ1-5; 9 nucleotides match TRBD1. The germline V gene has CDR1 SGHRS and CDR2 YFSETQ. The CDR3 length is 14 residues. Trimming removed 0 bases from V and 5 bases from J; junction bases left unmatched: 0. DNA for the CDR3: TGCGCCAGCAGCTTGGGGACAGGGGATCAGCCCCAGCATTTT. Its protein product is CASSLGTGDQPQHF.

The V gene is TRBV30, the J gene TRBJ2-6; 7 bases line up with TRBD2. In germline, CDR1 is GTSNPN, CDR2 SVGIG (reference sequence). CDR3 length: 16 residues. The CDR3 DNA sequence: TGTGCTCGGATCGGGCGGGAGAGCTCTGGGGCCAACGTCCTGACTTTC. Residues: CARIGRESSGANVLTF.